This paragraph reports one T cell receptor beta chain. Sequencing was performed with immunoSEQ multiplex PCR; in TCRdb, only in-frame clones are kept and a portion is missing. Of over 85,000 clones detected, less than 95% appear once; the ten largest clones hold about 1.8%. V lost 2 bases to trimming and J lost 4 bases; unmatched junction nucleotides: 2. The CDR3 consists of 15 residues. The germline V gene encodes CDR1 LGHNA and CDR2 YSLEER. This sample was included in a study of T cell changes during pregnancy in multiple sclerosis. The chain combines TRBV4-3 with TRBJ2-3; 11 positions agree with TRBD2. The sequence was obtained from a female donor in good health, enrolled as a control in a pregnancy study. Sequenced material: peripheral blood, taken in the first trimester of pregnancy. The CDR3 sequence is CASSQTSGGPDTQYF. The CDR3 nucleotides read TGCGCCAGCAGCCAAACTAGCGGGGGCCCAGATACGCAGTATTTT.